The 5 T cell receptor beta chains presented below share a single source sample, sequenced in a study of shared clonotypes between healthy human individuals. The method was immunoSEQ multiplex PCR; TCRdb's version includes in-frame clones alone and lacks a portion of them. The sample yields around 1.6 million clones, around 98% seen once. The sequencing sample was made of naive CD4+ T cells sorted from blood. Regarding subset: CD45RA+ positively selected. Receptors originate from a man aged 25 to 40 in good health.

This chain joins TRBV6-5 and TRBJ1-4; D perhaps matches TRBD1 (6 bases). The CDR3 loop spans 15 amino acids. V lost 6 bases and J 4 bases, leaving 15 bases between the germline ends. Germline CDR1 is MNHEY and CDR2 is SVGAGI. The CDR3 DNA reads as TGTGCCAGCAGCGGTCTCCAGGGGATTAATGAAAAACTGTTTTTT. Protein: CASSGLQGINEKLFF.

Worth noting for this clone: The sample carries other DNA sequences with the same CDR3. V is TRBV7-2 and J is TRBJ2-1; the D is unclear. CDR1 is SGHTA and CDR2 is FQGNSA in the germline V gene. The V end was cut by 2 bases, the J end by 8 bases, with 7 bases between. CDR3 length: 12 amino acids. CDR3: CASSLLGYEQFF. Written as DNA, the CDR3 is TGTGCCAGCAGCTTATTAGGGTATGAGCAGTTCTTC.

The V gene is TRBV5-8, the J gene TRBJ2-1; 9 positions agree with TRBD2. The germline gives CDR1 SGHTS, CDR2 YDEGEE. V lost 4 bases and J lost 7; bases outside the gene matches: 9. CDR3 length: 15 residues. The CDR3 protein is CASSQTSGTHNEQFF. CDR3 DNA sequence: TGTGCCAGCAGCCAGACTAGCGGAACCCATAATGAGCAGTTCTTC.

V usage is TRBV2 and J usage is TRBJ2-7; D uncertain. V was shortened by 11 bases and J by 3 bases, with 35 bases between the two germline ends. Germline loops: CDR1 SNHLY, CDR2 FYNNEI. The CDR3 length is 19 residues. DNA for the CDR3: TGTGCCGGTCATCGGAACGGAAAGCCAAGCATCGGGCCTCGCTACGAGCAGTACTTC. The encoded protein is CAGHRNGKPSIGPRYEQYF.

This CDR3 reads CASSWGDYGYTF. The CDR3, as DNA: TGTGCCAGCTCCTGGGGGGACTATGGCTACACCTTC. The J gene is TRBJ1-2, the V gene TRBV28, with D possibly TRBD1 on 5 matching bases. Between the trimmed V and J ends, which lost 8 bases and 3 bases, there was a span of 10 bases. The germline CDR1 and CDR2 sequences are MDHEN and SYDVKM. This CDR3 contains 12 residues.